This record looks at one T cell receptor (beta chain) sequence and its context. In this sample, this clone turned up a few times. Its specific antigen is unknown. No much larger clonotype is one base removed from it; base qualities were not supplied. These data come from a study of Ad26.COV2.S vaccination and SARS-CoV-2 variants (dated by TCRdb to the early 2020s). About the study as a whole: Donors in the vaccine arm were drawn from COV1001, a phase I-IIa trial of Ad26.COV2.S in healthy adults that was multicentre, randomized, double-blind and placebo-controlled. Dosing of Ad26.COV2.S was intramuscular, at either 5x10^10 or 1x10^11 viral particles, delivered as one shot or as two shots spaced 56 days apart. Sequencing of the TCRbeta repertoire served to evaluate the specificity and breadth of SARS-CoV-2-reactive T cell receptors following Ad26.COV2.S vaccination. A total of approximately 32 samples were included in the TCR-sequenced set, comprising roughly 19 Ad26.COV2.S vaccine recipients, 5 placebo recipients and 8 SARS-CoV-2 convalescent individuals. Trial participants were randomized into five groups of five: low-dose or high-dose Ad26.COV2.S given once or twice, or placebo on both occasions. Investigators remained blinded to trial group allocation during experiments and outcome assessment. The investigation overall reported the following: Ad26.COV2.S recipients had higher spike-specific TCR breadth than placebo recipients (P = 0.0014). After vaccination, substantial breadth of spike-specific CD8+ and CD4+ T cell responses was reported. Vaccine and placebo recipients had comparable non-spike TCR breadth, which fits with the vaccine containing only spike. The study lacked the statistical power to compare responses across vaccine doses or regimens. According to the authors, total T cell responses may have been underestimated by the TCR breadth and depth analyses.

The immunoSEQ Assay was the method used to sequence TCRbeta CDR3 regions. After extraction, genomic DNA underwent amplification by bias-controlled multiplex PCR, followed by high-throughput sequencing. Processing in the source paper ran as follows. To quantify the absolute abundance of every unique TCRbeta CDR3 region, sequences were collapsed and filtered. Usable DNA was measured by amplifying reference genes present in all nucleated cells, and TCRbeta template counts were normalized to that usable DNA to estimate T cell fraction. Repertoire TCRs were annotated as SARS-CoV-2-specific when V gene, CDR3 amino acid sequence and J gene were exactly matched to a known reactive TCR set. The reference SARS-CoV-2 TCR set was obtained from MIRA and was filtered for enrichment in COVID-19-positive ImmuneCODE repertoires, whereby public or cross-reactive TCRs were removed. Drawing on the MIRA antigens, annotated TCRs were analysed further at the level of specific ORF or position within ORF. Breadth was defined as the number of annotated unique rearrangements divided by the total number of unique productive rearrangements, and depth was defined as the summed frequency of the annotated unique rearrangements. Two-sided Wilcoxon rank-sum tests were used to compare TCR breadth between groups. TCRdb took this table from immuneACCESS and kept in-frame rearrangements with V and J called. Such tables lack part of the clones; where checked against another copy, unresolved V genes explain under half of the gap, and the rest is unexplained. V and J calls and clone size are copied from that table; D and trimming were computed from the DNA. The sample data list some 340,000 clones, and just over 85% of these were observed just once. Around 1.9% of the sample goes to the ten largest clones.

The sample's treatment or condition label, in plain terms: about 20 received Ad26.COV2.S at low or high dose, single or two shots; about 5 received placebo; per-sample allocation not given. Repertoires of vaccine and placebo recipients were sequenced from samples taken on day 63 after the first injection. Cohort 1b enrolled 20 to 30 adults aged 18-55 years at a single site in Boston, USA, between 29 July and 7 August 2020. Ad26.COV2.S was a replication-incompetent adenovirus type 26 vector expressing a prefusion-stabilized SARS-CoV-2 spike protein from the original Wuhan strain. The source material was peripheral blood, sampled in a trial of Ad26.COV2.S vaccine versus placebo. The receptor was isolated from a person between 18 and 59 years old who received the Ad26.COV2.S COVID-19 vaccine or a placebo.

The CDR3 region has the sequence CASSFDRTVPYEQYF. The DNA reads as follows: TGTGCCAGCAGCTTTGACAGGACAGTTCCCTACGAGCAGTACTTC. Recombination linked TRBV7-2 to TRBJ2-7, and possibly TRBD1, on 6 matching bases. There are 15 amino acids in the CDR3, from cysteine to phenylalanine inclusive. Only the CDR3 DNA stays, 45 bases, in frame from base 1. V and J are truncated by 3 bases and 2 bases respectively, leaving an intervening sequence of 14 bases. Looking up the germline V gene yields CDR1 SGHTA and CDR2 FQGNSA.